This T cell receptor (beta chain) was documented in a study of T cell responses to AZD1222 COVID-19 vaccine. Study information: Pooling of second doses given at about 4 or about 12 weeks was done.

Between the trimmed V and J ends, which lost 4 bases and 3 bases, there was a span of 15 bases. Germline CDR1 and CDR2: LNHDA and SQIVND (reference sequence). This CDR3 is built from 16 residues. Generated by immunoSEQ multiplex PCR, the TCRdb table keeps only in-frame clones and is missing some. The sample gives around 50,000 clones, approximately 79% of which show up once; roughly a tenth is in the top ten. The V call is TRBV19, the J call TRBJ1-4, with a possible D match to TRBD1 (6 bases). The sequencing used peripheral blood, collected on day 0 of AZD1222 vaccination. The TCR was taken from an adult in good health. CDR3 sequence reads: CASSTHGGASNEKLFF. The CDR3 region has the DNA TGTGCCAGTAGTACCCACGGGGGGGCGTCTAATGAAAAACTGTTTTTT.